This TCR beta chain appears in the sequencing data of a study of radiotherapy plus CTLA-4 blockade in lung cancer. The V and J ends lost 6 bases and 3 bases, in that order; junction bases with no gene match: 8. Germline-derived CDR1 and CDR2 are MNHEY and SMNVEV (reference sequence). The CDR3 runs to 15 residues. TCRdb keeps only in-frame clones here, not all; method: immunoSEQ multiplex PCR. The sample has 95,000 to 150,000 clones, 85% to 90% seen once. This rearrangement joins TRBV27 to TRBJ2-1; 7 nucleotides match TRBD1. This sequence originates from a human donor with non-small cell lung cancer that progressed on radiotherapy plus ipilimumab. This sample comprised peripheral blood, obtained from a patient treated with radiotherapy plus ipilimumab. In nucleotides, the CDR3 is TGTGCCAGCAGAACCGGGACAGATAACTACAATGAGCAGTTCTTC. As protein: CASRTGTDNYNEQFF.